This T cell receptor beta chain was identified in a study of blood T cell repertoires in COVID-19. Study context: COVID-19 samples, acute and convalescent, were from the United States, Italy and Spain.

The CDR3 contains 15 residues. The germline gives CDR1 MNHEY, CDR2 SVGAGI. V shed 6 bases and J 3 bases; nucleotides not matched to a gene: 4. Here immunoSEQ multiplex PCR was the method, and the copy in TCRdb shows in-frame clones only, minus some. Among approximately 75,000 clones, around 80% were seen once, and the ten largest hold 20% to 25%. The sequenced sample consisted of peripheral blood. The V gene is TRBV6-5, the J gene TRBJ2-7, with TRBD2 matching over 14 bases. The sequence derives from a woman aged 45-65 years with acute or convalescent COVID-19. The CDR3 region is CASSPGLAGGYEQYF. The CDR3 DNA sequence: TGTGCCAGCAGCCCAGGACTAGCGGGGGGCTACGAGCAGTACTTC.